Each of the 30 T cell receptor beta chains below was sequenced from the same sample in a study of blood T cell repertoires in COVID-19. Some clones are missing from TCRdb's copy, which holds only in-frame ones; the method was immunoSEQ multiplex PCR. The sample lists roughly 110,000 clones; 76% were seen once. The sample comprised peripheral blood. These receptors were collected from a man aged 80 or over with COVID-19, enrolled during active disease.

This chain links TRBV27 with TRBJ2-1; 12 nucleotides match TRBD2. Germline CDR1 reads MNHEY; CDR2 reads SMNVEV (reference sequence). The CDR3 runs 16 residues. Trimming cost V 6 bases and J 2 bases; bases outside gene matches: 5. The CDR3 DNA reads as TGTGCCAGCAGGAGGACTAGCGGGACCACCTACAATGAGCAGTTCTTC. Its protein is CASRRTSGTTYNEQFF.

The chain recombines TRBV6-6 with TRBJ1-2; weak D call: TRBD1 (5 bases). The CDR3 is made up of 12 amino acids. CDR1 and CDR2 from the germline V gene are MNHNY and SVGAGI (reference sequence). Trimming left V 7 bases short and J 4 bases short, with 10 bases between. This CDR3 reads CASIQGAYGYTF. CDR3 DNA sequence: TGTGCCAGCATCCAGGGCGCCTATGGCTACACCTTC.

In DNA, the CDR3 is TGTGCCAGCAGGAGGGCATCGAGCGACGAGCAGTACTTC. It codes for CASRRASSDEQYF. V gene TRBV6-5 combines with J gene TRBJ2-7; TRBD2 is a possible D gene (5 bases). The CDR3 contains 13 residues. CDR1 and CDR2 (germline): MNHEY, SVGAGI. Trimming stripped 6 bases from V and 5 bases from J, with 14 bases between.

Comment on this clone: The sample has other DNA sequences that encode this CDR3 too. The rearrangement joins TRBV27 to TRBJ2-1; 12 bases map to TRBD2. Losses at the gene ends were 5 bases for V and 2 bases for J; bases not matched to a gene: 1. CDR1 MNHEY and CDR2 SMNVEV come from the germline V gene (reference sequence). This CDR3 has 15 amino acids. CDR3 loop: CASSRTSGTYNEQFF. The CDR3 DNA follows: TGTGCCAGCAGTCGGACTAGCGGGACCTACAATGAGCAGTTCTTC.

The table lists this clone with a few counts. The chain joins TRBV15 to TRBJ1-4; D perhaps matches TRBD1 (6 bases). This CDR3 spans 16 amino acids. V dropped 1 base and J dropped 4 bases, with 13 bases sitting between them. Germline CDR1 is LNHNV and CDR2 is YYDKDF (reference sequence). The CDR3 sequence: CATSRGRQVFNEKLFF. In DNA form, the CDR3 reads TGTGCCACCAGCAGAGGCCGACAGGTATTTAATGAAAAACTGTTTTTT.

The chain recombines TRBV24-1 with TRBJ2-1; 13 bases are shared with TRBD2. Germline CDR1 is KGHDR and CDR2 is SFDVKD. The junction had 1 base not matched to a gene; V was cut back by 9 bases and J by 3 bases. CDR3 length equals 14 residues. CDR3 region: CATGTSGNYNEQFF. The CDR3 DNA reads TGTGCCACCGGGACTAGCGGGAACTACAATGAGCAGTTCTTC.

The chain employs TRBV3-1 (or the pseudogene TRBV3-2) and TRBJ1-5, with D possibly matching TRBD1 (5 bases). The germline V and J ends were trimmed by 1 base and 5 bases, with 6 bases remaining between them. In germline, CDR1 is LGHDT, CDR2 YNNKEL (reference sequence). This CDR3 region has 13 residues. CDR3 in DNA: TGTGCCAGCAGCCAAGTAGGGGATCAGCCCCAGCATTTT. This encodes CASSQVGDQPQHF.

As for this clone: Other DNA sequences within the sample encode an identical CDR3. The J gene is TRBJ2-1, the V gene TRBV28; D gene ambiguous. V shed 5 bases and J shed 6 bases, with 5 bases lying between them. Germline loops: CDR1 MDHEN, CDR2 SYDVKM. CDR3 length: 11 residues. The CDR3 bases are TGTGCCAGCAGTCCGTCCAATGAGCAGTTCTTC. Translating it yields CASSPSNEQFF.

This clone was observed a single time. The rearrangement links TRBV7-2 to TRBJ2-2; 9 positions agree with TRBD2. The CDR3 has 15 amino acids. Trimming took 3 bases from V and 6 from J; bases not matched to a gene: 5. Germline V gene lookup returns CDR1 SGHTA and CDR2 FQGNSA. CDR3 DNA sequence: TGTGCCAGCAGCTTTAGCGGGGGCGCATCCGGGGAGCTGTTTTTT. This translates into CASSFSGGASGELFF.

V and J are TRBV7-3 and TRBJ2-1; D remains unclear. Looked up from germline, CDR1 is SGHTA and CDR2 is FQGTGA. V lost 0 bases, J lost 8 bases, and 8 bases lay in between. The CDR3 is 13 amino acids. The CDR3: CASSLTYRDEQFF. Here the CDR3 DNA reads TGTGCCAGCAGCTTAACGTATCGAGATGAGCAGTTCTTC.

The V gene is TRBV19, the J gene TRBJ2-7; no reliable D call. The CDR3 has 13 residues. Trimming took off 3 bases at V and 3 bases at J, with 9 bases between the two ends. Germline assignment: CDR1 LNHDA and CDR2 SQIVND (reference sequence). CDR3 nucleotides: TGTGCCAGTAGTATTACATCAAACTACGAGCAGTACTTC. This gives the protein CASSITSNYEQYF.

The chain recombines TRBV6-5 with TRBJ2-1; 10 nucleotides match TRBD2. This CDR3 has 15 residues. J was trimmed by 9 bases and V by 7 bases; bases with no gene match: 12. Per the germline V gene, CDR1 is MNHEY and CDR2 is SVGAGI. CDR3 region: CASINSGRALGEQFF. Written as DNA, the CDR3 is TGTGCCAGCATAAACAGCGGGAGGGCTCTCGGTGAGCAGTTCTTC.

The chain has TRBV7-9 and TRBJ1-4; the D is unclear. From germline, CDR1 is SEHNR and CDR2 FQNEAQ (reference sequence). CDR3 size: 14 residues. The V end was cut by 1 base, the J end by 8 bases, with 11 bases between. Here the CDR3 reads CASSLGAGREKLFF. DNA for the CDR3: TGTGCCAGCAGCTTAGGGGCAGGTAGAGAAAAACTGTTTTTT. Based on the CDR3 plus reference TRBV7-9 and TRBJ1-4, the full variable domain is DTGVSQNPRHKITKRGQNVTFRCDPISEHNRLYWYRQTLGQGPEFLTYFQNEAQLEKSRLLSDRFSAERPKGSFSTLEIQRTEQGDSAMYLCASSLGAGREKLFFGSGTQLSVL.

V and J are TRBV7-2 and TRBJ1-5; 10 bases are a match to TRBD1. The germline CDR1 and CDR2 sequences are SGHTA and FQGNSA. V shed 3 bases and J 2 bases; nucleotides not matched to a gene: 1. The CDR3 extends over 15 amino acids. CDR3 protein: CASSFGTGGNQPQHF. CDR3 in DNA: TGTGCCAGCAGCTTCGGGACAGGGGGCAATCAGCCCCAGCATTTT. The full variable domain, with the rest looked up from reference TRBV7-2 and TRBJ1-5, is GAGVSQSPSNKVTEKGKDVELRCDPISGHTALYWYRQSLGQGLEFLIYFQGNSAPDKSGLPSDRFSAERTGGSVSTLTIQRTQQEDSAVYLCASSFGTGGNQPQHFGDGTRLSIL.

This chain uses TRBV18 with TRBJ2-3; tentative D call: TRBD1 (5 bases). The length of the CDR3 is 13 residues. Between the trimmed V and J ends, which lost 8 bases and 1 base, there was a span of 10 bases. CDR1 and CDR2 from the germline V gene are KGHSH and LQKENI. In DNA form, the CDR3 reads TGTGCCAGCACTCTGACAGGCACAGATACGCAGTATTTT. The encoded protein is CASTLTGTDTQYF.

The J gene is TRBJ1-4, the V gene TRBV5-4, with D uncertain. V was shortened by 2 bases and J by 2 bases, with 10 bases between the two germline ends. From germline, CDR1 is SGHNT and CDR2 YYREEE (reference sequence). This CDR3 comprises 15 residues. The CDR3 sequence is CASSLLPRTNEKLFF. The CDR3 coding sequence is TGTGCCAGCAGCTTACTCCCACGGACTAATGAAAAACTGTTTTTT.

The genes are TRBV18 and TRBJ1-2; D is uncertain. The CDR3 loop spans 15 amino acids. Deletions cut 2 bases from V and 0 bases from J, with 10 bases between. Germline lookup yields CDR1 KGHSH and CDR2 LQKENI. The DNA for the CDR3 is TGTGCCAGCTCACCAGGGCCGGAGGCTAACTATGGCTACACCTTC. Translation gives CASSPGPEANYGYTF.

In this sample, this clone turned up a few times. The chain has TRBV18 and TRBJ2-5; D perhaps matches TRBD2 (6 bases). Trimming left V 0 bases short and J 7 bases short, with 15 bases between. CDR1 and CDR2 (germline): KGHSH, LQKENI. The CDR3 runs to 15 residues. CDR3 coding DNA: TGTGCCAGCTCACCACCCGGGACTGAGGGTTGGACCCAGTACTTC. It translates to CASSPPGTEGWTQYF.

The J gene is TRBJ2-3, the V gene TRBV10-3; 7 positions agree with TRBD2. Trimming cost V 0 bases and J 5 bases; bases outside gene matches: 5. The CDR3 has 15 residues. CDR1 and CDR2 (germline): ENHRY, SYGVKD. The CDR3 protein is CAISESTGEGDTQYF. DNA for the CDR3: TGTGCCATCAGTGAGTCGACTGGGGAGGGAGATACGCAGTATTTT.

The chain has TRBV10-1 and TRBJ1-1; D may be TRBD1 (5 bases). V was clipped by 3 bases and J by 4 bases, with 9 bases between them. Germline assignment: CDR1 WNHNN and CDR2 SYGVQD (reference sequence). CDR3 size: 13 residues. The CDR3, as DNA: TGCGCCAGCAGTGAAACAGGCCCCACTGAAGCTTTCTTT. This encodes CASSETGPTEAFF.

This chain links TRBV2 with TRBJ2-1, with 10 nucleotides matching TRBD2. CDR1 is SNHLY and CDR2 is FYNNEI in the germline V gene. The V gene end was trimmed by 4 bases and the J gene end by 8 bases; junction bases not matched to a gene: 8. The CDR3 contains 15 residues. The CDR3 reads CASSGSLSGRDEQFF. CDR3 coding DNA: TGTGCCAGCAGTGGGAGTTTGAGCGGGAGGGATGAGCAGTTCTTC.

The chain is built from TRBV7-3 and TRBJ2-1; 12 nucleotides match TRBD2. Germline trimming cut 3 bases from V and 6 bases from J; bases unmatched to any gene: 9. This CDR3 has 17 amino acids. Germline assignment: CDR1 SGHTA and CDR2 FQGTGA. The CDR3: CASSFPALAGGGNEQFF. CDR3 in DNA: TGTGCCAGCAGCTTTCCCGCCCTAGCGGGAGGGGGCAATGAGCAGTTCTTC.

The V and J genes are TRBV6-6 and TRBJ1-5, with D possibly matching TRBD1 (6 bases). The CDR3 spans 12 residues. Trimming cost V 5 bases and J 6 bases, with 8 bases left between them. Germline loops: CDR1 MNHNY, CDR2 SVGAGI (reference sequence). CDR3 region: CASSQDSQPQHF. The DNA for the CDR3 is TGTGCCAGCAGTCAGGACAGTCAGCCCCAGCATTTT.

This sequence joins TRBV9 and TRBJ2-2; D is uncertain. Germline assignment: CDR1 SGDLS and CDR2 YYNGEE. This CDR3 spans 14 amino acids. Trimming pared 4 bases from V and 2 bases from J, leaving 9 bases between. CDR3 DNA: TGTGCCAGCAGCCCCAGTCTCAACACCGGGGAGCTGTTTTTT. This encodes CASSPSLNTGELFF. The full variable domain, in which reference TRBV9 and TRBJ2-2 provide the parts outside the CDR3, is DSGVTQTPKHLITATGQRVTLRCSPRSGDLSVYWYQQSLDQGLQFLIQYYNGEERAKGNILERFSAQQFPDLHSELNLSSLELGDSALYFCASSPSLNTGELFFGEGSRLTVL.

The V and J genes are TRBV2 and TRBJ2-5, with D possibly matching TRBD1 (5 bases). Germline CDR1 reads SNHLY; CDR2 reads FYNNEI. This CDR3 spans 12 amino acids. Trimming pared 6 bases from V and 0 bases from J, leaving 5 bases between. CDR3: CASRDNQETQYF. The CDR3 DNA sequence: TGTGCCAGCAGGGACAACCAAGAGACCCAGTACTTC.

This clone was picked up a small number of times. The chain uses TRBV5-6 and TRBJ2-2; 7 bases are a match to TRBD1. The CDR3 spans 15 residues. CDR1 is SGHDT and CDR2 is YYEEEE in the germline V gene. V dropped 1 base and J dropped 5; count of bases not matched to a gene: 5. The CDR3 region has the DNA TGTGCCAGCAGCTTGTTCGGGACAGAAACCGGGGAGCTGTTTTTT. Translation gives CASSLFGTETGELFF.

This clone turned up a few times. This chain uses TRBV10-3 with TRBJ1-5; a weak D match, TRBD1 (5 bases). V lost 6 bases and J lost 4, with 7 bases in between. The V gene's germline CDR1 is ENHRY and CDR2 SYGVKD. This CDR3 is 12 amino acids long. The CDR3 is CAISRTNQPQHF. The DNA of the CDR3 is TGTGCCATCAGCAGGACAAATCAGCCCCAGCATTTT.

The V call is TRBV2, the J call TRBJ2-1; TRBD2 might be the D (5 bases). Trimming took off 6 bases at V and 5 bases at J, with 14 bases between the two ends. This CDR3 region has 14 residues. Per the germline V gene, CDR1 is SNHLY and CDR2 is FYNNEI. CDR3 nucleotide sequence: TGTGCCAGCAGCCTCCGAACTAGAAACAATGAGCAGTTCTTC. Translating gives CASSLRTRNNEQFF.

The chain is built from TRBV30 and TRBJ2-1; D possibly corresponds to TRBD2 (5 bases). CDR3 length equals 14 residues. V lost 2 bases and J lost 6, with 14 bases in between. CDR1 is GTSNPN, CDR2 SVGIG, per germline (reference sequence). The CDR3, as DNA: TGTGCCTGGAGTTGGCTAGCAAGGTTCAATGAGCAGTTCTTC. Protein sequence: CAWSWLARFNEQFF.

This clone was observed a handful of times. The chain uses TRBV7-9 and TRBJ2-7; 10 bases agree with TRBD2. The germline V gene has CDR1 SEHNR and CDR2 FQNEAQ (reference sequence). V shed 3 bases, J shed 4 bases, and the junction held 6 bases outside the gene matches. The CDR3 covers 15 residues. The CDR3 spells CASSFGTSDLYEQYF. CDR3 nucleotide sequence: TGTGCCAGCAGCTTTGGGACTAGCGACCTTTACGAGCAGTACTTC. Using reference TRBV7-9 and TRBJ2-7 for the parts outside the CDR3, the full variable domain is DTGVSQNPRHKITKRGQNVTFRCDPISEHNRLYWYRQTLGQGPEFLTYFQNEAQLEKSRLLSDRFSAERPKGSFSTLEIQRTEQGDSAMYLCASSFGTSDLYEQYFGPGTRLTVT.